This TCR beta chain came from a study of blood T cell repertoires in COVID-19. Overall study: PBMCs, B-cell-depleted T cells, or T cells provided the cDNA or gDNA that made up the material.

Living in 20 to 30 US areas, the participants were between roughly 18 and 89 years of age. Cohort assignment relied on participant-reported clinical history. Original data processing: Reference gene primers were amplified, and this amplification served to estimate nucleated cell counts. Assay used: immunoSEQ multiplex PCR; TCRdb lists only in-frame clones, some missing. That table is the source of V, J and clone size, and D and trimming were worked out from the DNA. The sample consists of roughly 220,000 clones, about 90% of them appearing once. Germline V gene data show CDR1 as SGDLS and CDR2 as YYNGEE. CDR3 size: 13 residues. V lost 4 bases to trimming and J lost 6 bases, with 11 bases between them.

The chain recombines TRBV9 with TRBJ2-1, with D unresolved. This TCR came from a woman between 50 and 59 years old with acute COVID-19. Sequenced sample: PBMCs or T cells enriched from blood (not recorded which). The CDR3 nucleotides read TGTGCCAGCAGCCCCTATTTAACCAATGAGCAGTTCTTC. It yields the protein CASSPYLTNEQFF.